This TCR beta chain was identified during a study of radiotherapy plus CTLA-4 blockade in lung cancer. Study details: Objective response was observed in about 19% of patients, and disease control in less than 35%.

CDR3 length equals 13 residues. V trimming: 4 bases; J trimming: 12 bases; junction bases outside the gene matches: 6. Germline V gives CDR1 SEHNR, CDR2 FQNEAQ (reference sequence). Focal radiation plus CTLA-4 blockade with ipilimumab was administered to patients who had chemo-refractory metastatic non-small-cell lung cancer. Here immunoSEQ multiplex PCR was the method, and the copy in TCRdb shows in-frame clones only, minus some. The sample holds 81,000 or so clones, around 80% seen once. Comment on this clone: Its antigen remains unidentified.

Overall study findings and caveats: Early shifts in blood T cell clones, with interferon-beta, reportedly predicted response best. Expansion of tumor-derived TCR clones was observed in blood after radiotherapy plus ipilimumab.

V gene TRBV7-9 combines with J gene TRBJ1-1; 12 bases match TRBD1. The specimen was peripheral blood, collected from a patient treated with radiotherapy plus ipilimumab. This clonotype originated in a human donor with non-small cell lung cancer who had stable disease on radiotherapy plus ipilimumab. The CDR3 reads CASSSRDRGQPFF. The CDR3 DNA sequence: TGTGCCAGCAGCTCCCGGGACAGGGGGCAACCTTTCTTT.